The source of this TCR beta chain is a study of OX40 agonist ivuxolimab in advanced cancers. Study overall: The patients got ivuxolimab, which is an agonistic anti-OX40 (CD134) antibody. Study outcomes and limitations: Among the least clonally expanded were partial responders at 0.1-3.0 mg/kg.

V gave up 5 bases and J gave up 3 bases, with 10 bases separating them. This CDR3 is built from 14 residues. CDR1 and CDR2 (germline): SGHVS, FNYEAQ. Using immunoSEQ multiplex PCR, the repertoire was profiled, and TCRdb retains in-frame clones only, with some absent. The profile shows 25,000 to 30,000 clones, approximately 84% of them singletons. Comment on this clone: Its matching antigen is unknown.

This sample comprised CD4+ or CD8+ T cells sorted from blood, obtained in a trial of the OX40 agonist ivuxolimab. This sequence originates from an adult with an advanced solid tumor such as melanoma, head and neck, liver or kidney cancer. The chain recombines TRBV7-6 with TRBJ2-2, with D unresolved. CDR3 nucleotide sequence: TGTGCCAGCAGCGCAACAGAATACACCGGGGAGCTGTTTTTT. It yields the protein CASSATEYTGELFF.